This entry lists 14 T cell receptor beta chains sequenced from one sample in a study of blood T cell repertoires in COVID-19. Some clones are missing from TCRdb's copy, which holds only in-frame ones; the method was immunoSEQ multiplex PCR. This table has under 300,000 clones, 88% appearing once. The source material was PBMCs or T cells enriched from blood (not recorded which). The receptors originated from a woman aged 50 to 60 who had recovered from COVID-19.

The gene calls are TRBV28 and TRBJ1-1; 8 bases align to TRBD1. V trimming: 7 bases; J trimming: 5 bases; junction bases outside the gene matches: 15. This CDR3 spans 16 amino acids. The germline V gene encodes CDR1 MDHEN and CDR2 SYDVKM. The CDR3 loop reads CASIPTGTGKRTEAFF. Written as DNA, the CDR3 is TGTGCCAGCATCCCCACCGGGACAGGTAAACGAACTGAAGCTTTCTTT.

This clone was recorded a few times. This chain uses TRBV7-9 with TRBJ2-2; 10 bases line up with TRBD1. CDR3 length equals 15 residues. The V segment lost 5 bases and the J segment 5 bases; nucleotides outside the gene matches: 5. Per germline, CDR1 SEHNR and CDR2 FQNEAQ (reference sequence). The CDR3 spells CASSAGTGVTGELFF. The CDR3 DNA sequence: TGTGCCAGCAGCGCCGGGACAGGGGTAACCGGGGAGCTGTTTTTT.

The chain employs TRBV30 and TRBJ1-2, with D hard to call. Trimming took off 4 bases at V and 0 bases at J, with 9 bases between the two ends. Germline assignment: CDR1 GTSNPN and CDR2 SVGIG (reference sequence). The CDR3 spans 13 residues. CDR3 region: CAWNPGTNYGYTF. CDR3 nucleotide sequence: TGTGCCTGGAACCCGGGAACTAACTATGGCTACACCTTC.

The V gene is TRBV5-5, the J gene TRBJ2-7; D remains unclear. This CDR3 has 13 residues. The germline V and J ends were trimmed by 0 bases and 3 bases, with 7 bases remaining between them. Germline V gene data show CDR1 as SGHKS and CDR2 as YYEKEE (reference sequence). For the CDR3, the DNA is TGTGCCAGCAGCTTGGTAATCAGCTACGAGCAGTACTTC. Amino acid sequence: CASSLVISYEQYF.

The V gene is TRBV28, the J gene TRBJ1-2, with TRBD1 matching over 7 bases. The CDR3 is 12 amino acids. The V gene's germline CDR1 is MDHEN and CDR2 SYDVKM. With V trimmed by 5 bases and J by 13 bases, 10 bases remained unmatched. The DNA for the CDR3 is TGTGCCAGCAGTCTCCGACAGGGTGGAATCACCTTC. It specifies CASSLRQGGITF.

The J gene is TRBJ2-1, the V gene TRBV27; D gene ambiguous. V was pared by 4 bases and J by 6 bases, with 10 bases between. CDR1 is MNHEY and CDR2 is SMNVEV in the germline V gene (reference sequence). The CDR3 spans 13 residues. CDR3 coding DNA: TGTGCCAGCAGTTCGAACCGGGTCAATGAGCAGTTCTTC. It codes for CASSSNRVNEQFF.

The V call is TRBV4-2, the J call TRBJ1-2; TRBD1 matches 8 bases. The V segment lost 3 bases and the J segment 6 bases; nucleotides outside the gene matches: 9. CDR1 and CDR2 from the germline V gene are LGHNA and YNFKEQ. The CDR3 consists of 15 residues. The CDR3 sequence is CASSQRAQGQDGYTF. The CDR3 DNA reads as TGTGCCAGCAGCCAGCGCGCGCAGGGACAGGATGGCTACACCTTC.

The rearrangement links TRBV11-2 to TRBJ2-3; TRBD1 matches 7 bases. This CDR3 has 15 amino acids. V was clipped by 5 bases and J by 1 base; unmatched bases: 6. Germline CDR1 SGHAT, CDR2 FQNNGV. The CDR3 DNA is TGTGCCAGCAGCCGTGGGACAGTGGGCACAGATACGCAGTATTTT. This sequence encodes CASSRGTVGTDTQYF.

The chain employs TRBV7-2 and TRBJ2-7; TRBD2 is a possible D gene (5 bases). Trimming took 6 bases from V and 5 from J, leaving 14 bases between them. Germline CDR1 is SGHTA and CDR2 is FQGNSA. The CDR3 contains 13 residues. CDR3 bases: TGTGCCAGCAGGGCGGGCTTTGCAAACGAGCAGTACTTC. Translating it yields CASRAGFANEQYF.

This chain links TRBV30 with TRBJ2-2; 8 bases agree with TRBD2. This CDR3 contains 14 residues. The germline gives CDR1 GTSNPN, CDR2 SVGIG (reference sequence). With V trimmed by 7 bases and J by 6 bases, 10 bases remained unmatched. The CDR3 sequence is CALNLAGLAGELFF. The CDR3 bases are TGTGCCTTGAACCTAGCGGGCCTCGCCGGGGAGCTGTTTTTT.

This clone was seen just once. The CDR3 protein is CASSVDAGSYNEQFF. CDR3 bases: TGTGCCAGCAGCGTAGACGCGGGATCCTACAATGAGCAGTTCTTC. The chain uses TRBV9 and TRBJ2-1, with D perhaps matching TRBD2 (6 bases). V gave up 0 bases and J gave up 1 base, with 8 bases separating them. The CDR3 has 15 residues. Germline CDR1 reads SGDLS; CDR2 reads YYNGEE.

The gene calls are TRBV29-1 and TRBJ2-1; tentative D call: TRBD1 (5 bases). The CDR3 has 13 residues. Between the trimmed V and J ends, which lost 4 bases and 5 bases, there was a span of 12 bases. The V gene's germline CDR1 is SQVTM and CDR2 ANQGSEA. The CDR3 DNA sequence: TGCAGCGTTGGACCTGGCAGGGACAATGAGCAGTTCTTC. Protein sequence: CSVGPGRDNEQFF.

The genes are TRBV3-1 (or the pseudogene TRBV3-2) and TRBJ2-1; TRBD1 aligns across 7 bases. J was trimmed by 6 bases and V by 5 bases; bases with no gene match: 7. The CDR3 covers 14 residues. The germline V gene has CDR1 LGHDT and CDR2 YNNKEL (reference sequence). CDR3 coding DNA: TGTGCCAGCAGCTTATCACAGGGGTCCAATGAGCAGTTCTTC. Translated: CASSLSQGSNEQFF.

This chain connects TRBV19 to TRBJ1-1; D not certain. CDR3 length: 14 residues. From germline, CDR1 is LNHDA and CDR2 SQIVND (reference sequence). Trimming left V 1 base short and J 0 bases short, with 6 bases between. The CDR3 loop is CASSIGLMNTEAFF. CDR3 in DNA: TGTGCCAGTAGTATAGGGCTCATGAACACTGAAGCTTTCTTT.